These 27 T cell receptor beta chains originate from one sample sequenced in a study of tumor and adjacent non-tumor tissue in lung cancer. TCRbeta libraries were built with three rounds of nested PCR, modified from ARM-PCR. Using its own MiXCR run on the multiplex PCR reads, TCRdb lists one record per CDR3 protein. The sample yields about 86,000 distinct CDR3 sequences, roughly 77% seen once. This sample's RNA came from whole unsorted tissue. The normal lung tissue was taken more than 3 cm from the tumor edge. The sequencing sample was made of distant non-tumor lung tissue. The receptors shown here come from a woman aged 50 to 65 with non-small cell lung cancer.

The chain employs TRBV11-2 and TRBJ2-1; the D gene is possibly TRBD2 (6 bases). CDR1 and CDR2 (germline): SGHAT, FQNNGV. Trimming removed 4 bases at V and 12 bases at J, with 19 bases between. The CDR3 covers 14 residues. The CDR3 spells CASSSLAGTEMQFF. The CDR3 bases are TGTGCCAGCAGCTCTCTTGCCGGGACTGAAATGCAGTTCTTC.

This clonotype was seen at least ten times. The CDR3 here is CASSTTGGAHGYTF. CDR3 nucleotides: TGTGCCAGCAGTACTACAGGGGGCGCCCATGGCTACACCTTC. The chain carries TRBV28 and TRBJ1-2, with 9 positions matching TRBD1. V shed 5 bases and J 6 bases; nucleotides not matched to a gene: 7. This CDR3 region has 14 residues. Germline V gene lookup returns CDR1 MDHEN and CDR2 SYDVKM.

The chain links TRBV6-6 to TRBJ2-7, with TRBD2 matching 7 bases. Germline V lookup: CDR1 MNHNY, CDR2 SVGAGI (reference sequence). CDR3 size: 17 residues. Losses at the gene ends were 9 bases for V and 4 bases for J; bases not matched to a gene: 21. CDR3 amino acids: CASSYPFQAGRDYEQYF. The DNA for the CDR3 is TGTGCCAGTAGCTACCCGTTCCAAGCGGGACGTGATTACGAGCAGTACTTC.

Many counts were recorded for this clonotype. The gene calls are TRBV5-4 and TRBJ2-7; D is possibly TRBD1 (6 bases). CDR1 and CDR2 (germline): SGHNT, YYREEE (reference sequence). The ends were cut back, 8 bases at V and 3 bases at J, with 12 bases in the middle. The CDR3 is 12 amino acids. The CDR3 DNA reads as TGTGCCAGGGACAGCTACGGCTACGAGCAGTACTTC. This codes for CARDSYGYEQYF.

This clonotype was counted a single time. One junction end disagrees with the germline gene, perhaps due to a read error. This chain uses TRBV11-2 with TRBJ2-7; 8 nucleotides line up with TRBD2. Germline-derived CDR1 and CDR2 are SGHAT and FQNNGV. The CDR3 loop spans 15 amino acids. CDR3 amino acids: CTSSLLAGGHCEQYF. DNA of the CDR3: TGTACCAGCAGCTTACTGGCGGGAGGCCATTGCGAGCAGTACTTC. The full variable domain, its missing parts supplied by reference TRBV11-2 and TRBJ2-7, is EAGVAQSPRYKIIEKRQSVAFWCNPISGHATLYWYQQILGQGPKLLIQFQNNGVVDDSQLPKDRFSAERLKGVDSTLKIQPAKLEDSAVYLCTSSLLAGGHCEQYFGPGTRLTVT.

As regards this clonotype: Sequence at one end of the junction differs from germline and may be a read error. The chain carries TRBV6-2 or TRBV6-3 and TRBJ2-3, with D maybe TRBD2 (7 bases). CDR3 length: 16 residues. Per germline, CDR1 MNHEY and CDR2 SVGEGT. DNA of the CDR3: TGTACCAGCAGTTGGGGGCCTAGCGGAAACACAGATACGCGGTATTTT. Translated: CTSSWGPSGNTDTRYF.

Concerning this clonotype itself: A junction end diverges from the germline sequence, so it may reflect a read error. This chain joins TRBV6-5 and TRBJ1-4; 8 nucleotides agree with TRBD1. In germline, CDR1 is MNHEY, CDR2 SVGAGI. The CDR3 covers 15 residues. As DNA, the CDR3 is TGTGCCAGCACTTACTCCCGGACAGGGATTGAAAAGCTGTTTTTT. Translating gives CASTYSRTGIEKLFF.

As concerns this clonotype: The junction differs from germline at one of its ends, possibly a read error. The V call is TRBV6-5, the J call TRBJ1-1, with 7 nucleotides matching TRBD1. CDR3 length: 14 amino acids. Germline V gives CDR1 MNHEY, CDR2 SVGAGI. The CDR3 is CTSREGQMNTEVFF. CDR3 DNA sequence: TGTACCAGTCGGGAGGGACAGATGAACACTGAAGTTTTCTTT.

The chain has TRBV20-1 and TRBJ1-2, with no clear D. V lost 5 bases, J lost 4 bases, and 17 bases lay in between. This CDR3 region has 14 residues. Germline CDR1 reads DFQATT; CDR2 reads SNEGSKA (reference sequence). Written as DNA, the CDR3 is TGCAGTGCTGCCCTTTGCAACCGCGGCTATGGCTACACCTTC. As protein: CSAALCNRGYGYTF.

A word on this clonotype: An end of the junction differs from the germline gene, which may be a read error. V is TRBV4-1 and J is TRBJ2-5, with 12 positions matching TRBD2. The CDR3 is 16 residues long. Germline CDR1 reads MGHRA; CDR2 reads YSYEKL. The CDR3 region is CASSQLTSGGRETQYF. DNA for the CDR3: TGCGCCAGCAGCCAACTGACTAGCGGGGGCCGAGAGACTCAGTACTTC.

A word on this clonotype: Germline and junction disagree at one end, which may indicate a read error. The rearrangement uses TRBV5-5 and TRBJ2-1, with a possible D match to TRBD1 (5 bases). The CDR3 has 16 residues. The V gene's germline CDR1 is SGHKS and CDR2 YYEKEE (reference sequence). CDR3 DNA: TGTGCCAGCAGCGTCCTATGGTCCTCCGTGGACAATGAACAGTTCTTC. This gives the protein CASSVLWSSVDNEQFF.

The chain carries TRBV29-1 and TRBJ1-3; D gene ambiguous. There are 16 residues in the CDR3. Germline-derived CDR1 and CDR2 are SQVTM and ANQGSEA. Deletions cut 8 bases from V and 3 bases from J, with 23 bases between. The CDR3: CSIGSPGRNSGNTIYF. CDR3 bases: TGCAGCATTGGAAGCCCAGGCAGGAACAGTGGAAACACCATATATTTT.

This clonotype has a single count. A read error is likely, as this CDR3 ends without the conserved phenylalanine or tryptophan. The chain uses TRBV11-2 and TRBJ2-1; D perhaps matches TRBD2 (5 bases). Germline V gives CDR1 SGHAT, CDR2 FQNNGV. The CDR3 has 16 residues. CDR3 coding DNA: TGTGACAGCAGTTTAGGACTTTCCTCCTCCTACAATGAGCAGTTCATC. Amino acid sequence: CDSSLGLSSSYNEQFI.

As regards this clonotype: One end of the junction varies from germline; a read error may be responsible. J is TRBJ2-1 and V is TRBV29-1, with a possible D match to TRBD2 (6 bases). Germline CDR1 and CDR2: SQVTM and ANQGSEA. This CDR3 contains 15 residues. CDR3 bases: TGCGGCGTTGAACCGTCCGGGAGTTCCTACAATGAGCAGTTCTTC. It codes for CGVEPSGSSYNEQFF.

This clonotype was observed at least ten times. The chain couples TRBV24-1 to TRBJ2-5; D gene ambiguous. V was shortened by 2 bases and J by 2 bases, with 2 bases between the two germline ends. Germline CDR1 reads KGHDR; CDR2 reads SFDVKD. The CDR3 has 12 amino acids. The chain's CDR3 is CATSDWQETQYF. The CDR3, as DNA: TGTGCCACCAGTGATTGGCAAGAGACCCAGTACTTC.

Regarding this clonotype: An end of the junction does not agree with germline; a read error may underlie this. This chain uses TRBV10-3 with TRBJ1-3, with 7 bases lining up with TRBD1. The germline gives CDR1 ENHRY, CDR2 SYGVKD. CDR3 length: 15 residues. The CDR3, as DNA: TGTGCCATCTGTGAGTCCGGGACAGCCGGAAACACCATATATTTT. This gives the protein CAICESGTAGNTIYF.

This clonotype appeared a few times. A much larger clone lies one base from this, so it may be a read error. The chain employs TRBV6-5 and TRBJ2-7, with 10 bases matching TRBD2. The germline gives CDR1 MNHEY, CDR2 SVGAGI. The ends lost 5 bases at V and 2 bases at J; junction bases unmatched: 6. There are 15 residues in the CDR3. For the CDR3, the DNA is TGTGCCAGCAGTAGGGGACTAGCGCACGCCTACGAGCAGTACTTC. Amino acid sequence: CASSRGLAHAYEQYF.

The rearrangement uses TRBV29-1 and TRBJ2-3; unclear D gene. Germline V lookup: CDR1 SQVTM, CDR2 ANQGSEA. The CDR3 is 12 amino acids. CDR3 loop: CNALAGTDAQYF. The DNA for the CDR3 is TGCAACGCTTTAGCAGGCACAGATGCACAGTATTTT.

To note about this clonotype: A read error may be the cause here, since a much bigger clone is one base away. V usage is TRBV20-1 and J usage is TRBJ2-2; TRBD1 is a possible D gene (6 bases). This CDR3 is built from 15 residues. Germline V gives CDR1 DFQATT, CDR2 SNEGSKA (reference sequence). CDR3 loop: CSPRGGQRKTGELFF. DNA for the CDR3: TGCAGTCCTAGAGGGGGTCAGAGGAAGACCGGGGAGCTGTTTTTT.

V gene TRBV7-8 combines with J gene TRBJ2-7; TRBD1 matches at 7 bases. V shed 5 bases, J shed 3 bases, and the junction held 7 bases outside the gene matches. Looked up from germline, CDR1 is SGHVS and CDR2 is FQNEAQ. CDR3 length: 14 amino acids. CDR3: CASSLYRGDYEQYF. The CDR3 bases are TGTGCCAGCAGCCTATACAGGGGTGACTACGAGCAGTACTTC.

Notes on this clonotype: One end of the junction fails to match germline, which may point to a read error. V usage is TRBV6-5 and J usage is TRBJ2-7; D may be TRBD1 (6 bases). The germline V gene has CDR1 MNHEY and CDR2 SVGAGI. This CDR3 spans 13 amino acids. The CDR3 spells CSSSLRQDYEQYF. DNA for the CDR3: TGTTCCAGCAGTCTCCGACAGGATTACGAGCAGTACTTC.

The rearrangement links TRBV6-5 to TRBJ2-7, with 7 bases matching TRBD1. The J segment lost 10 bases and the V segment lost 4 bases, leaving 16 bases of the junction unmatched. Germline V gene sequence: CDR1 MNHEY, CDR2 SVGAGI. The CDR3 totals 15 residues. The CDR3 DNA reads TGTGCCAGCAGTTTCCGACAGGGAAATGGGTTCGAACAGTACTTC. Encoded protein: CASSFRQGNGFEQYF.

This clonotype was recorded at least ten times. The chain joins TRBV28 to TRBJ2-7; D is unresolved. CDR3 length equals 12 residues. Germline CDR1 is MDHEN and CDR2 is SYDVKM. The germline V and J ends were trimmed by 1 base and 3 bases, with 4 bases remaining between them. The CDR3 DNA reads as TGTGCCAGCAGTTTATTGAGCTACGAGCAGTACTTC. It translates to CASSLLSYEQYF.

V usage is TRBV29-1 and J usage is TRBJ2-7; 9 bases agree with TRBD2. The CDR3 loop spans 16 amino acids. V lost 4 bases to trimming and J lost 4 bases; unmatched junction nucleotides: 14. Per the germline V gene, CDR1 is SQVTM and CDR2 is ANQGSEA. The CDR3 loop reads CSVVEEAGGALYEQYF. Written as DNA, the CDR3 is TGCAGCGTTGTTGAGGAAGCGGGAGGAGCCTTGTACGAGCAGTACTTC.

This chain uses TRBV4-1 with TRBJ2-1, with D tentatively TRBD2 (6 bases). V lost 7 bases and J 8 bases, leaving 18 bases between the germline ends. Germline CDR1 MGHRA, CDR2 YSYEKL. This CDR3 has 14 residues. CDR3 region: CASIPAPEGDEQFF. In nucleotides, the CDR3 is TGCGCCAGCATCCCAGCGCCGGAGGGAGATGAGCAGTTCTTC.

A word on this clonotype: The junction departs from the called germline gene at one end, perhaps through a read error. The chain is built from TRBV28 and TRBJ2-7; 7 bases agree with TRBD2. CDR3 length: 17 amino acids. Per germline, CDR1 MDHEN and CDR2 SYDVKM. The CDR3 region is CASTSPRPGSGYYEHYF. The CDR3 coding sequence is TGTGCCAGCACTTCTCCCCGCCCGGGTAGCGGGTACTACGAGCACTACTTC.

Comment on this clonotype: A much larger clone is a single base away; this may be a read error. CDR3 in DNA: TGTGCCAGCAGTCCCATGGGGGGGACGGTCGTGGAGCTGTTTTTT. Translating it yields CASSPMGGTVVELFF. This chain connects TRBV6-4 to TRBJ2-2; 7 positions match TRBD2. J was trimmed by 10 bases and V by 5 bases; bases with no gene match: 13. The CDR3 sequence is 15 residues long. Per germline, CDR1 MRHNA and CDR2 SNTAGT.